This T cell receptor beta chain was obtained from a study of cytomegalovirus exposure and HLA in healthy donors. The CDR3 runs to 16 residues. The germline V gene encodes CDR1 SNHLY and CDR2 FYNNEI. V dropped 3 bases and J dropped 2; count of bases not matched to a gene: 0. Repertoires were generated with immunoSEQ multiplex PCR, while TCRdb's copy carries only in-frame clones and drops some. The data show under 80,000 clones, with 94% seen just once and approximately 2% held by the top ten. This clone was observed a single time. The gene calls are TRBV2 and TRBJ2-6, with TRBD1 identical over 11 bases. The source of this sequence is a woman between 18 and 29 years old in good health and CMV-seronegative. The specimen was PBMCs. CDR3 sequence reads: CASSEGQGAGANVLTF. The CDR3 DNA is TGTGCCAGCAGTGAGGGACAGGGGGCTGGGGCCAACGTCCTGACTTTC.